This record looks at one T cell receptor (beta chain) sequence and its context. This sample was included in a study of T cell changes during pregnancy in multiple sclerosis. TCRdb's table, derived via immunoSEQ multiplex PCR, lists solely in-frame clones and lacks some. The table has fewer than 20,000 clones, 88% seen once. This CDR3 region has 15 residues. Germline CDR1 SGDLS, CDR2 YYNGEE. V gave up 7 bases and J gave up 2 bases, with 18 bases separating them. The chain couples TRBV9 to TRBJ1-2; D ambiguous. The sequences come from CD4+ T cells from peripheral blood mononuclear cells, collected in the first trimester of pregnancy. This TCR was sampled from a female donor in good health, enrolled as a control in a pregnancy study. The CDR3 DNA follows: TGTGCCAGCGGGAGGAGTTACTCAACGAACTATGGCTACACCTTC. Protein sequence: CASGRSYSTNYGYTF.